These 30 T cell receptor beta chains came from one sample sequenced in a study of shared clonotypes between healthy human individuals. CD45RO-negative, CCR7-selected cells formed the naive CD8 fraction, which excluded terminally differentiated effector memory CD45RA+ cells. The assay was immunoSEQ multiplex PCR, and TCRdb's table has in-frame clones only and misses some. Of approximately 2,000,000 clones in the sample, around 93% are singletons; the top ten hold roughly 1.7%. The material sequenced was naive CD8+ T cells from PBMCs. Receptors were obtained from a man aged 18 to 30 in good health. Some clones in this sample may be carry-over from other donors' samples.

The chain carries TRBV7-8 and TRBJ2-7; D is ambiguous. The CDR3 has 14 amino acids. Trimming cost V 7 bases and J 2 bases, with 15 bases left between them. Looked up from germline, CDR1 is SGHVS and CDR2 is FQNEAQ. The CDR3 sequence: CASTLISPAYEQYF. CDR3 DNA sequence: TGTGCCAGCACCCTTATCTCGCCCGCCTACGAGCAGTACTTC. Full variable domain (rest looked up from reference TRBV7-8 and TRBJ2-7): GAGVSQSPRYKVAKRGQDVALRCDPISGHVSLFWYQQALGQGPEFLTYFQNEAQLDKSGLPSDRFFAERPEGSVSTLKIQRTQQEDSAVYLCASTLISPAYEQYFGPGTRLTVT.

About this clone: Other DNA sequences in this specimen translate into the identical CDR3. The chain has TRBV6-5 and TRBJ2-7; D is tentatively TRBD1 or TRBD2 (7 bases each). CDR1 and CDR2 from the germline V gene are MNHEY and SVGAGI. The V gene lost 0 bases and the J gene lost 0 bases, with 12 bases spanning the gap. CDR3 length equals 16 residues. The CDR3 bases are TGTGCCAGCAGTTACTCGAGCGGGACAGTCTCCTACGAGCAGTACTTC. Amino acid sequence: CASSYSSGTVSYEQYF.

The V call is TRBV6-5, the J call TRBJ2-7; D is unclear. In germline, CDR1 is MNHEY, CDR2 SVGAGI. The CDR3 totals 14 residues. V was pared by 0 bases and J by 6 bases, with 12 bases between. As DNA, the CDR3 is TGTGCCAGCAGTTACTCTCAGGATTCGGGCGAGCAGTACTTC. This translates into CASSYSQDSGEQYF.

Of note for this clone: This specimen includes other DNA sequences encoding the same CDR3. The V and J genes are TRBV4-1 and TRBJ2-7; 8 bases match TRBD1. Germline V lookup: CDR1 MGHRA, CDR2 YSYEKL. V was clipped by 3 bases and J by 4 bases; unmatched bases: 2. CDR3 length: 13 residues. The CDR3 region has the DNA TGCGCCAGCAGCCATGACAGGGGTTACGAGCAGTACTTC. This translates into CASSHDRGYEQYF.

Only a few counts were recorded for this clone. The rearrangement joins TRBV29-1 to TRBJ2-2, with unresolved D. The CDR3 has 11 residues. From germline, CDR1 is SQVTM and CDR2 ANQGSEA. The ends were cut back, 6 bases at V and 1 base at J, with 3 bases in the middle. Here the CDR3 DNA reads TGCAGCGTCAAGAACACCGGGGAGCTGTTTTTT. This encodes CSVKNTGELFF.

This clone came up a few times. Other DNA sequences of this sample code for an identical CDR3. The genes are TRBV29-1 and TRBJ1-2; TRBD1 matches 7 bases. This CDR3 has 12 residues. Germline-derived CDR1 and CDR2 are SQVTM and ANQGSEA. Germline trimming cut 6 bases from V and 2 bases from J; bases unmatched to any gene: 3. In DNA, the CDR3 is TGCAGCGTGTTACAGGGGAACTATGGCTACACCTTC. Translation: CSVLQGNYGYTF.

The rearrangement joins TRBV6-6 to TRBJ2-3; D is tentatively TRBD1 or TRBD2 (6 bases each). V dropped 5 bases and J dropped 4 bases, with 13 bases sitting between them. The CDR3 sequence is 14 residues long. Germline assignment: CDR1 MNHNY and CDR2 SVGAGI (reference sequence). CDR3 DNA sequence: TGTGCCAGCAGTGAGACTAGGGGGGCAGATACGCAGTATTTT. It is translated as CASSETRGADTQYF.

V gene TRBV27 combines with J gene TRBJ2-7, with D possibly matching TRBD1 (6 bases). The V and J ends lost 3 bases and 2 bases respectively, with 17 bases between them. Germline CDR1 reads MNHEY; CDR2 reads SMNVEV (reference sequence). The CDR3 loop spans 16 amino acids. The CDR3 loop reads CASSFPDRRLAYEQYF. The CDR3 DNA is TGTGCCAGCAGTTTCCCCGACAGGAGACTTGCCTACGAGCAGTACTTC.

This sequence joins TRBV19 and TRBJ1-2; D is perhaps TRBD1 (6 bases). CDR3 length: 14 amino acids. Germline CDR1 and CDR2: LNHDA and SQIVND (reference sequence). The V and J ends lost 8 bases and 7 bases respectively, with 20 bases between them. The CDR3 here is CASDPSGGRSGYTF. The CDR3 DNA is TGTGCCAGTGACCCATCCGGGGGGCGGAGTGGCTACACCTTC.

J is TRBJ2-3 and V is TRBV28; perhaps TRBD2 as D (6 bases). The CDR3 is 15 residues long. V dropped 3 bases and J dropped 4 bases, with 14 bases sitting between them. CDR1 and CDR2 (germline): MDHEN, SYDVKM. The chain's CDR3 is CASSFYRREADTQYF. The DNA of the CDR3 is TGTGCCAGCAGTTTCTATCGAAGGGAGGCAGATACGCAGTATTTT.

The chain links TRBV4-2 to TRBJ1-2; TRBD1 is a possible D gene (6 bases). The ends were cut back, 7 bases at V and 2 bases at J, with 17 bases in the middle. The CDR3 loop spans 15 amino acids. CDR1 LGHNA and CDR2 YNFKEQ come from the germline V gene. The CDR3 sequence is CASNLNREVNYGYTF. Here the CDR3 DNA reads TGTGCCAGCAACCTAAACAGGGAAGTAAACTATGGCTACACCTTC.

The chain joins TRBV9 to TRBJ2-5, with 7 bases that match TRBD2. The germline CDR1 and CDR2 sequences are SGDLS and YYNGEE. CDR3 size: 16 residues. The ends lost 0 bases at V and 5 bases at J; junction bases unmatched: 10. The CDR3 coding sequence is TGTGCCAGCAGCGTAGCTTCCGGGGAGGGTGGGGAGACCCAGTACTTC. Translating gives CASSVASGEGGETQYF.

Of note for this clone: The same CDR3 can be traced to other DNA sequences in this sample. The chain carries TRBV11-2 and TRBJ2-5, with 14 bases identical to TRBD2. V lost 5 bases and J lost 1; bases outside the gene matches: 3. CDR3 length: 16 residues. Per the germline V gene, CDR1 is SGHAT and CDR2 is FQNNGV. CDR3 nucleotide sequence: TGTGCCAGCAGCCCAGGACTAGCGGGGGGCCAAGAGACCCAGTACTTC. Translating it yields CASSPGLAGGQETQYF.

The rearrangement links TRBV27 to TRBJ1-1, with D maybe TRBD1 (5 bases). The CDR3 covers 17 residues. Germline V CDR1 and CDR2: MNHEY, SMNVEV (reference sequence). Trimming took 5 bases from V and 6 from J, leaving 25 bases between them. DNA for the CDR3: TGTGCCAGCAGTCCCCTCCCGGGACCGCGACATCGAGCTGAAGCTTTCTTT. Translating gives CASSPLPGPRHRAEAFF.

About this clone: At the DNA level, this CDR3 is encoded by other sequences in the same sample as well. The rearrangement uses TRBV7-9 and TRBJ2-3; D is unresolved. The germline V gene encodes CDR1 SEHNR and CDR2 FQNEAQ (reference sequence). V lost 3 bases and J lost 4, with 5 bases in between. This CDR3 has 12 amino acids. Here the CDR3 DNA reads TGTGCCAGCAGCTTTCCTGCAGATACGCAGTATTTT. It yields the protein CASSFPADTQYF.

This chain uses TRBV7-3 with TRBJ2-1, with D possibly being TRBD1 or TRBD2 (5 bases each). The ends were cut back, 4 bases at V and 2 bases at J, with 12 bases in the middle. There are 15 residues in the CDR3. Looked up from germline, CDR1 is SGHTA and CDR2 is FQGTGA. In nucleotides, the CDR3 is TGTGCCAGCAGCTCCGGGGCCTCCCCCTACAATGAGCAGTTCTTC. This gives the protein CASSSGASPYNEQFF.

This chain connects TRBV5-6 to TRBJ2-2; TRBD1 aligns across 8 bases. V lost 0 bases and J lost 3; bases outside the gene matches: 4. This CDR3 spans 16 amino acids. The V gene's germline CDR1 is SGHDT and CDR2 YYEEEE. CDR3 region: CASSLATQGDTGELFF. CDR3 DNA: TGTGCCAGCAGCTTGGCAACACAGGGGGACACCGGGGAGCTGTTTTTT.

This CDR3 reads CASSLGGPTGYTF. The CDR3 bases are TGTGCCAGCAGCTTAGGAGGACCCACCGGCTACACCTTC. The genes are TRBV11-2 and TRBJ1-2; D not resolved. Between the trimmed V and J ends, which lost 1 base and 8 bases, there was a span of 11 bases. Per the germline V gene, CDR1 is SGHAT and CDR2 is FQNNGV. This CDR3 has 13 amino acids.

The V call is TRBV27, the J call TRBJ2-3; TRBD2 matches at 7 bases. Looked up from germline, CDR1 is MNHEY and CDR2 is SMNVEV (reference sequence). V gave up 1 base and J gave up 0 bases; unmatched junction bases: 4. The CDR3 consists of 16 residues. The CDR3 region has the DNA TGTGCCAGCAGTTTATGGGCGGGAGAGAGCACAGATACGCAGTATTTT. Amino acid sequence: CASSLWAGESTDTQYF.

V is TRBV6-4 and J is TRBJ2-2; 9 bases are shared with TRBD1. The trim removed 4 bases at V and 5 bases at J, leaving 5 bases unmatched. Germline V CDR1 and CDR2: MRHNA, SNTAGT. The CDR3 is made up of 15 amino acids. CDR3 amino acids: CASSARTGETGELFF. Here the CDR3 DNA reads TGTGCCAGCAGTGCGAGGACAGGGGAGACCGGGGAGCTGTTTTTT.

V usage is TRBV29-1 and J usage is TRBJ2-4; either TRBD1 or TRBD2 may supply D (6 bases each). Trimming took 5 bases from V and 1 from J, leaving 9 bases between them. Germline CDR1 SQVTM, CDR2 ANQGSEA. This CDR3 is built from 13 residues. Here the CDR3 DNA reads TGCAGCGTTCCGGGGGCGGCCAAAAACATTCAGTACTTC. Translating gives CSVPGAAKNIQYF.

V usage is TRBV5-6 and J usage is TRBJ2-7, with D maybe TRBD2 (5 bases). CDR3 length equals 14 residues. The V end lost 0 bases, the J end lost 7 bases, and 14 bases lay between the germline ends. In germline, CDR1 is SGHDT, CDR2 YYEEEE. The CDR3 loop reads CASSLVAAPGEQYF. The CDR3 region has the DNA TGTGCCAGCAGCTTGGTGGCAGCCCCGGGGGAGCAGTACTTC.

This rearrangement joins TRBV6-6 to TRBJ2-1; tentatively, D is TRBD2 (6 bases). Per germline, CDR1 MNHNY and CDR2 SVGAGI (reference sequence). The V end lost 7 bases, the J end lost 9 bases, and 22 bases lay between the germline ends. The CDR3 contains 15 residues. CDR3 amino acids: CASTTWAGAGGEQFF. The CDR3 coding sequence is TGTGCCAGCACCACATGGGCGGGTGCCGGGGGTGAGCAGTTCTTC.

The chain employs TRBV2 and TRBJ1-2, with a possible D match to TRBD1 (6 bases). This CDR3 contains 17 residues. Deletions cut 5 bases from V and 3 bases from J, with 22 bases between. Germline V gene sequence: CDR1 SNHLY, CDR2 FYNNEI. CDR3 sequence reads: CASSQDGRGLSDYGYTF. CDR3 DNA: TGTGCCAGCAGTCAGGACGGCAGGGGCCTTAGCGACTATGGCTACACCTTC. The full variable domain, rest sourced from reference TRBV2 and TRBJ1-2, is EPEVTQTPSHQVTQMGQEVILRCVPISNHLYFYWYRQILGQKVEFLVSFYNNEISEKSEIFDDQFSVERPDGSNFTLKIRSTKLEDSAMYFCASSQDGRGLSDYGYTFGSGTRLTVV.

The chain joins TRBV29-1 to TRBJ2-1; 9 nucleotides match TRBD1. The CDR3 spans 17 residues. The trim removed 4 bases at V and 4 bases at J, leaving 14 bases unmatched. Germline V gives CDR1 SQVTM, CDR2 ANQGSEA. CDR3: CSVVGTGTSKSYNEQFF. Written as DNA, the CDR3 is TGCAGCGTTGTTGGGACAGGGACCTCTAAATCATACAATGAGCAGTTCTTC.

V and J are TRBV28 and TRBJ1-1; D possibly corresponds to TRBD1 (6 bases). Germline CDR1 MDHEN, CDR2 SYDVKM. The CDR3 length is 15 residues. Trimming took 5 bases from V and 5 from J, leaving 18 bases between them. CDR3 region: CASSPETGVRTEAFF. CDR3 bases: TGTGCCAGCAGTCCCGAGACAGGAGTGAGGACTGAAGCTTTCTTT.

J is TRBJ2-2 and V is TRBV27; 8 nucleotides agree with TRBD1. The CDR3 spans 18 residues. The germline V gene has CDR1 MNHEY and CDR2 SMNVEV (reference sequence). V dropped 6 bases and J dropped 4; count of bases not matched to a gene: 16. CDR3 nucleotide sequence: TGTGCCAGCAGGGAATCAAGAAATTTGGACAGGGCCACCGGGGAGCTGTTTTTT. As protein: CASRESRNLDRATGELFF.

The rearrangement links TRBV27 to TRBJ2-2; D is possibly TRBD2 (5 bases). The CDR3 runs 16 residues. Per germline, CDR1 MNHEY and CDR2 SMNVEV (reference sequence). The V gene lost 3 bases and the J gene lost 4 bases, with 15 bases spanning the gap. The CDR3 here is CASSFLGSSGTGELFF. Here the CDR3 DNA reads TGTGCCAGCAGTTTTTTAGGGAGCTCGGGCACCGGGGAGCTGTTTTTT.

Comment on this clone: At one end, the junction sequence differs from germline, possibly due to a read error. The same CDR3 is also encoded by other DNA sequences in this sample. This chain uses TRBV7-9 with TRBJ2-1, with TRBD2 as a possible D gene (5 bases). Germline loops: CDR1 SEHNR, CDR2 FQNEAQ (reference sequence). CDR3 length equals 13 residues. The CDR3 coding sequence is TGTGCCAGCAGCCTAGCACGTGGGAATGAGCAGTTCTTC. It specifies CASSLARGNEQFF.

The V call is TRBV6-6, the J call TRBJ1-1, with D possibly matching TRBD1 (6 bases). The germline V gene has CDR1 MNHNY and CDR2 SVGAGI (reference sequence). The V and J ends lost 7 bases and 4 bases respectively, with 13 bases between them. CDR3 length: 13 amino acids. As DNA, the CDR3 is TGTGCCAGCACCCAGGGAGGGGGCACTGAAGCTTTCTTT. Amino acids: CASTQGGGTEAFF.